There are a few counts of the clone carrying this T cell receptor beta chain. The antigen is unknown. TCRdb analysed the RT-PCR reads with MiXCR anew, one entry per CDR3 protein. The table records some 600,000 distinct CDR3 sequences, around 15% of them present only once. Trimming stripped 4 bases from V and 7 bases from J, with 12 bases between. Germline V gene lookup returns CDR1 SGHRS and CDR2 YFSETQ. The CDR3 has 14 residues. These data are taken from a study of response to subunit inactivated influenza vaccine. Study-wide points: Authors suggested few new T cells are recruited by each seasonal influenza vaccination.

This TCR was sampled from a man aged 45-65 years who received an inactivated influenza vaccine. The chain carries TRBV5-1 and TRBJ1-6; D possibly corresponds to TRBD1 (6 bases). Sequencing was performed on PBMCs from blood, taken 14 to 15 days before vaccination. In nucleotides, the CDR3 is TGCGCCAGCAGCAGGCAGGGGTCAAATTCACCCCTCCACTTT. Amino acid sequence: CASSRQGSNSPLHF.